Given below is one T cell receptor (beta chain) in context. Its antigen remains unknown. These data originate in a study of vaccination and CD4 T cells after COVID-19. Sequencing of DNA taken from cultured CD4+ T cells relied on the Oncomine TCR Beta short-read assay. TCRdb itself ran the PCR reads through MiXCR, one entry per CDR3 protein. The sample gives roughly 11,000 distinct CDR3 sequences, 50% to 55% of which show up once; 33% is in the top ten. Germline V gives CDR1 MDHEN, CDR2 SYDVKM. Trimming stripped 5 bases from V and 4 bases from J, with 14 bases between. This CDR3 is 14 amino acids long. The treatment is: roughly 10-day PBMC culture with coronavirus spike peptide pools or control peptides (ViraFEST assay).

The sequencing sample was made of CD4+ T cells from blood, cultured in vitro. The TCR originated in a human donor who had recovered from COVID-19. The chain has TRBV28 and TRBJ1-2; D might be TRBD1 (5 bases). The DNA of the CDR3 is TGTGCCAGCAGTACGGGACTAAGTTCCTATGGCTACACCTTC. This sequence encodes CASSTGLSSYGYTF.